The 12 T cell receptor beta chains in this list originate from one sample, sequenced in a study of cytomegalovirus exposure and HLA in healthy donors (dated by TCRdb to about 2017). Library prep was done by the immunoSEQ multiplex PCR assay. For the multiplex PCR, a mixture combining 60 forward primers for TCR Vbeta segments and 13 reverse primers for TCR Jbeta segments was used. Not all clones reach the TCRdb copy of this immuneACCESS table, which keeps in-frame sequences only. Checked studies attribute under half of the gap to unresolved V genes and leave the rest unexplained. In all, the sample holds some 100,000 clones, and roughly 74% of those were seen once. The top ten constitute roughly 14% of the sample. Material: PBMCs. These receptors originate from a woman in her sixties or seventies in good health and CMV-seropositive.

The chain has TRBV9 and TRBJ2-2; the D gene is possibly TRBD2 (6 bases). Trimming cost V 2 bases and J 4 bases, with 15 bases left between them. Germline V gene lookup returns CDR1 SGDLS and CDR2 YYNGEE. This CDR3 is 16 amino acids long. The CDR3 reads CASSVGALGGTGELFF. DNA for the CDR3: TGTGCCAGCAGCGTCGGGGCTCTGGGGGGCACCGGGGAGCTGTTTTTT.

The V gene is TRBV7-6, the J gene TRBJ2-3; TRBD2 agrees at 11 bases. CDR1 and CDR2 (germline): SGHVS, FNYEAQ. This CDR3 has 18 amino acids. V trimming: 5 bases; J trimming: 2 bases; junction bases outside the gene matches: 12. CDR3 residues: CASSRSFPSGGFTDTQYF. CDR3 nucleotides: TGTGCCAGCAGCCGAAGCTTTCCTAGCGGGGGGTTCACAGATACGCAGTATTTT.

This clone was picked up one time. The gene calls are TRBV7-2 and TRBJ1-4; D not resolved. The length of the CDR3 is 13 residues. Germline lookup yields CDR1 SGHTA and CDR2 FQGNSA. V lost 5 bases and J lost 8, with 12 bases in between. The CDR3 DNA sequence: TGTGCCAGCAGCCCATTCGGAGAAGAAAAACTGTTTTTT. Translating gives CASSPFGEEKLFF.

The chain joins TRBV6-5 to TRBJ1-2; 9 positions match TRBD1. The germline V gene encodes CDR1 MNHEY and CDR2 SVGAGI. The trim removed 6 bases at V and 8 bases at J, leaving 10 bases unmatched. The CDR3 has 14 residues. Here the CDR3 reads CASSRGQGGSGYTF. CDR3 in DNA: TGTGCCAGCAGCAGGGGACAGGGTGGCTCCGGCTACACCTTC.

The chain uses TRBV5-4 and TRBJ2-3; TRBD2 matches at 8 bases. This CDR3 contains 19 residues. Trimming removed 7 bases from V and 0 bases from J; junction bases left unmatched: 19. Germline CDR1 and CDR2: SGHNT and YYREEE (reference sequence). The CDR3 sequence is CASRGGAGSGQSSTDTQYF. Here the CDR3 DNA reads TGTGCCAGCCGGGGGGGGGCGGGGTCCGGACAATCTAGCACAGATACGCAGTATTTT.

V and J are TRBV28 and TRBJ2-3, with D possibly being TRBD1 (7 bases). The length of the CDR3 is 15 residues. Deletions cut 11 bases from V and 2 bases from J, with 20 bases between. The germline CDR1 and CDR2 sequences are MDHEN and SYDVKM. CDR3 coding DNA: TGTGCCTGGGGGGTGGCAGGGGGTTTCACAGATACGCAGTATTTT. It yields the protein CAWGVAGGFTDTQYF.

This clone was detected only a few times. The chain links TRBV11-2 to TRBJ1-1; D unresolved. CDR1 and CDR2 (germline): SGHAT, FQNNGV. V dropped 1 base and J dropped 10 bases, with 19 bases sitting between them. This CDR3 comprises 15 residues. The CDR3 loop reads CASSLGSGGGLGAFF. Written as DNA, the CDR3 is TGTGCCAGCAGCTTAGGTTCAGGTGGTGGACTTGGAGCTTTCTTT.

With regard to this clone: The sample has other DNA sequences that encode this CDR3 too. The chain uses TRBV5-6 and TRBJ1-4; D perhaps matches TRBD1 (6 bases). In germline, CDR1 is SGHDT, CDR2 YYEEEE. V was trimmed by 4 bases and J by 6 bases, leaving 19 bases between them. The CDR3 runs to 16 residues. CDR3 coding DNA: TGTGCCAGCAGCCTGGTTGCTGGGGGCCGAGATGAAAAACTGTTTTTT. This encodes CASSLVAGGRDEKLFF.

The J gene is TRBJ2-7, the V gene TRBV10-2; 8 nucleotides line up with TRBD2. V lost 8 bases, J lost 3 bases, and 12 bases stayed unmatched. The germline CDR1 and CDR2 sequences are WSHSY and SAAADI. This CDR3 comprises 15 residues. The DNA of the CDR3 is TGCGCCAGCCTTCTTTCCACTAGCGGAGGCTACGAGCAGTACTTC. Its translation: CASLLSTSGGYEQYF.

This clone was seen a single time. The chain combines TRBV28 with TRBJ2-6; TRBD1 matches at 9 bases. CDR1 and CDR2 (germline): MDHEN, SYDVKM. The CDR3 loop spans 16 amino acids. Trimming took 6 bases from V and 0 from J; bases not matched to a gene: 3. The CDR3 DNA sequence: TGTGCCAGCAGCGGACAGGGGCTCTCTGGGGCCAACGTCCTGACTTTC. This codes for CASSGQGLSGANVLTF.

The chain couples TRBV7-9 to TRBJ1-2; unclear D gene. Germline V lookup: CDR1 SEHNR, CDR2 FQNEAQ (reference sequence). Trimming took off 2 bases at V and 6 bases at J, with 10 bases between the two ends. The CDR3 spans 13 residues. CDR3 sequence reads: CASSLWGEDGYTF. CDR3 nucleotide sequence: TGTGCCAGCAGCTTATGGGGAGAAGATGGCTACACCTTC.

This clone was seen at least ten times. The rearrangement links TRBV7-2 to TRBJ2-7; D is ambiguous. Germline V gene sequence: CDR1 SGHTA, CDR2 FQGNSA. V was cut by 3 bases and J by 3 bases, with 6 bases left in between. The CDR3 extends over 12 amino acids. The CDR3 DNA reads as TGTGCCAGCAGCTTTCTAGGCTACGAGCAGTACTTC. It codes for CASSFLGYEQYF.